What follows are 30 T cell receptor beta chains derived from one specimen sequenced in a study of long-term antiretroviral therapy in people with HIV. At survey level, the immunoSEQ assay was run in its v3.0 version. TCRdb's table, derived via immunoSEQ multiplex PCR, lists solely in-frame clones and lacks some. The sample gives more than 25,000 clones, almost 80% of which show up once; around 10% is in the top ten. The starting material was unsorted PBMCs, obtained 2.1 years after starting antiretroviral therapy. These receptors were taken from a man aged 30 to 45 with HIV.

This sequence joins TRBV28 and TRBJ2-7, with D maybe TRBD2 (6 bases). This CDR3 has 14 amino acids. Trimming pared 4 bases from V and 1 base from J, leaving 11 bases between. Germline loops: CDR1 MDHEN, CDR2 SYDVKM. The CDR3 loop is CASSSWDLSYEQYF. DNA of the CDR3: TGTGCCAGCAGTTCCTGGGACTTATCCTACGAGCAGTACTTC.

This clone is a singleton in its sample. The V gene is TRBV7-6, the J gene TRBJ1-1, with 9 bases identical to TRBD1. From germline, CDR1 is SGHVS and CDR2 FNYEAQ. CDR3 length: 16 residues. Germline trimming cut 4 bases from V and 1 base from J; bases unmatched to any gene: 7. In DNA, the CDR3 is TGTGCCAGCAGCTCCCGGACAGGGGAGGCGAACACTGAAGCTTTCTTT. Amino acid sequence: CASSSRTGEANTEAFF.

This clone is medium-sized by share. The CDR3 sequence: CASTGTANQPQHF. The CDR3 DNA reads as TGTGCCAGCACCGGGACAGCAAATCAGCCCCAGCATTTT. J is TRBJ1-5 and V is TRBV6-6, with 7 bases lining up with TRBD1. With 7 bases clipped from V and 4 bases from J, the junction kept 4 bases outside the gene matches. Germline lookup yields CDR1 MNHNY and CDR2 SVGAGI (reference sequence). The CDR3 covers 13 residues.

This clone appeared once. V is TRBV9 and J is TRBJ2-1; D is ambiguous. V was shortened by 4 bases and J by 3 bases, with 11 bases between the two germline ends. CDR1 SGDLS and CDR2 YYNGEE come from the germline V gene. The CDR3 is 14 residues long. CDR3 sequence: CASSFGSFYNEQFF. The CDR3 DNA reads as TGTGCCAGCAGCTTCGGGTCTTTCTACAATGAGCAGTTCTTC. The full variable domain, rest sourced from reference TRBV9 and TRBJ2-1, is DSGVTQTPKHLITATGQRVTLRCSPRSGDLSVYWYQQSLDQGLQFLIQYYNGEERAKGNILERFSAQQFPDLHSELNLSSLELGDSALYFCASSFGSFYNEQFFGPGTRLTVL.

The chain employs TRBV27 and TRBJ2-1; D is perhaps TRBD2 (6 bases). V lost 1 base, J lost 10 bases, and 14 bases lay in between. Germline V CDR1 and CDR2: MNHEY, SMNVEV (reference sequence). This CDR3 has 14 amino acids. CDR3 residues: CASSLLEGAGEQFF. The DNA for the CDR3 is TGTGCCAGCAGTTTATTGGAGGGCGCCGGCGAGCAGTTCTTC.

V usage is TRBV5-4 and J usage is TRBJ2-7, with TRBD2 matching over 14 bases. Germline lookup yields CDR1 SGHNT and CDR2 YYREEE (reference sequence). The CDR3 contains 16 residues. The trim removed 4 bases at V and 3 bases at J, leaving 6 bases unmatched. CDR3 sequence reads: CASSPGLAGALYEQYF. Here the CDR3 DNA reads TGTGCCAGCAGCCCGGGACTAGCGGGGGCCCTCTACGAGCAGTACTTC.

CDR3 nucleotides: TGTGCCAGCAGCTCGGATAACACGAACACCATATATTTT. Amino acids: CASSSDNTNTIYF. This chain connects TRBV13 to TRBJ1-3; D unclear. V lost 4 bases and J lost 7, with 11 bases in between. The CDR3 extends over 13 amino acids. Germline loops: CDR1 PRHDT, CDR2 FYEKMQ (reference sequence).

V and J are TRBV4-3 and TRBJ2-3; D may be TRBD1 (5 bases). CDR1 LGHNA and CDR2 YSLEER come from the germline V gene. This CDR3 spans 16 amino acids. V lost 0 bases and J lost 0, with 10 bases in between. The CDR3 sequence: CASSQDGTGSTDTQYF. DNA of the CDR3: TGCGCCAGCAGCCAAGATGGTACAGGCAGCACAGATACGCAGTATTTT.

The J gene is TRBJ2-3, the V gene TRBV28, with 11 bases that match TRBD2. V lost 4 bases, J lost 1 base, and 4 bases stayed unmatched. The germline CDR1 and CDR2 sequences are MDHEN and SYDVKM. The CDR3 is made up of 16 amino acids. The DNA of the CDR3 is TGTGCCAGCAGTTCAATTAGCGGGGGGGGCACAGATACGCAGTATTTT. Protein sequence: CASSSISGGGTDTQYF. Using reference TRBV28 and TRBJ2-3 for the parts outside the CDR3, the full variable domain is DVKVTQSSRYLVKRTGEKVFLECVQDMDHENMFWYRQDPGLGLRLIYFSYDVKMKEKGDIPEGYSVSREKKERFSLILESASTNQTSMYLCASSSISGGGTDTQYFGPGTRLTVL.

V is TRBV14 and J is TRBJ2-7; D perhaps matches TRBD1 (6 bases). This CDR3 region has 12 residues. V was trimmed by 2 bases and J by 7 bases, leaving 9 bases between them. Germline V lookup: CDR1 SGHDN, CDR2 FVKESK. DNA of the CDR3: TGTGCCAGCAGCCAATGGGGGCGGGAGCAGTACTTC. It yields the protein CASSQWGREQYF.

The rearrangement joins TRBV2 to TRBJ2-7; no clear D gene. The CDR3 loop spans 12 amino acids. The germline CDR1 and CDR2 sequences are SNHLY and FYNNEI. The V end lost 7 bases, the J end lost 0 bases, and 7 bases lay between the germline ends. CDR3 coding DNA: TGTGCCAGCACCCACACCTCCTACGAGCAGTACTTC. Its protein product is CASTHTSYEQYF.

This clone came up once. The chain uses TRBV5-5 and TRBJ2-1; 7 bases are shared with TRBD1. The CDR3 spans 16 residues. Trimming cost V 4 bases and J 3 bases; bases outside gene matches: 10. CDR1 is SGHKS, CDR2 YYEKEE, per germline (reference sequence). In nucleotides, the CDR3 is TGTGCCAGCAGCCGAGCCTGGGACAGAAGCTACAATGAGCAGTTCTTC. Protein sequence: CASSRAWDRSYNEQFF.

The chain carries TRBV6-5 and TRBJ1-5; D remains ambiguous. The germline V gene has CDR1 MNHEY and CDR2 SVGAGI. The CDR3 runs to 13 residues. V gave up 6 bases and J gave up 6 bases, with 12 bases separating them. The CDR3 is CASSQSGGQPQHF. Written as DNA, the CDR3 is TGTGCCAGCAGCCAGTCGGGTGGTCAGCCCCAGCATTTT.

V usage is TRBV7-9 and J usage is TRBJ1-1, with no clear D. Germline CDR1 is SEHNR and CDR2 is FQNEAQ (reference sequence). CDR3 length equals 14 residues. V lost 5 bases to trimming and J lost 3 bases, with 13 bases between them. DNA for the CDR3: TGTGCCAGCAGCGAAGCCGGTAAACACACTGAAGCTTTCTTT. It specifies CASSEAGKHTEAFF.

The V gene is TRBV18, the J gene TRBJ1-1, with D hard to call. Germline loops: CDR1 KGHSH, CDR2 LQKENI. This CDR3 contains 16 residues. V was shortened by 6 bases and J by 3 bases, with 20 bases between the two germline ends. CDR3 region: CASSLTPEGMDTEAFF. The CDR3 DNA follows: TGTGCCAGCTCTCTCACACCTGAGGGAATGGACACTGAAGCTTTCTTT.

The rearrangement uses TRBV5-1 and TRBJ2-5, with TRBD2 matching over 8 bases. With 1 base clipped from V and 2 bases from J, the junction kept 4 bases outside the gene matches. This CDR3 is 15 amino acids long. The germline gives CDR1 SGHRS, CDR2 YFSETQ. This CDR3 is CASSLLTSGQETQYF. CDR3 bases: TGCGCCAGCAGCTTGTTAACTAGCGGTCAAGAGACCCAGTACTTC.

The genes are TRBV9 and TRBJ2-2; D is undetermined. CDR3 length: 14 amino acids. Germline values: CDR1 SGDLS, CDR2 YYNGEE. The V end lost 4 bases, the J end lost 4 bases, and 11 bases lay between the germline ends. CDR3 nucleotides: TGTGCCAGCAGCCCGAGCCAACCCACCGGGGAGCTGTTTTTT. Its protein product is CASSPSQPTGELFF.

This rearrangement joins TRBV5-4 to TRBJ1-1; TRBD1 aligns across 9 bases. This CDR3 is 16 amino acids long. The germline V gene has CDR1 SGHNT and CDR2 YYREEE (reference sequence). After removal of 0 bases from V and 6 bases from J, the junction contained 9 bases not matched to a gene. In DNA, the CDR3 is TGTGCCAGCAGCTTGGGGGGGACAGGGCTTTTATCTGAAGCTTTCTTT. This encodes CASSLGGTGLLSEAFF.

This clone was seen only once. The V call is TRBV28, the J call TRBJ2-7, with D possibly being TRBD1 (5 bases). Between the trimmed V and J ends, which lost 8 bases and 3 bases, there was a span of 20 bases. Germline CDR1 reads MDHEN; CDR2 reads SYDVKM. This CDR3 contains 15 residues. CDR3 protein: CASGAMAVLIYEQYF. In nucleotides, the CDR3 is TGTGCCAGCGGGGCGATGGCGGTCCTGATCTACGAGCAGTACTTC.

The chain employs TRBV9 and TRBJ1-5; 10 nucleotides align to TRBD1. Germline V gives CDR1 SGDLS, CDR2 YYNGEE. This CDR3 contains 14 residues. V was pared by 2 bases and J by 7 bases, with 3 bases of the junction left unmatched. CDR3 DNA sequence: TGTGCCAGCAGCGTTCAGGACAGGGGGCAGCCCCAGCATTTT. It is translated as CASSVQDRGQPQHF.

The rearrangement links TRBV4-2 to TRBJ2-6, with TRBD1 matching over 9 bases. Germline V lookup: CDR1 LGHNA, CDR2 YNFKEQ. This CDR3 is 19 amino acids long. Unmatched junction bases numbered 13, after V lost 3 bases and J lost 4 bases. The CDR3: CASSHDGTGRAGGANVLTF. The CDR3 DNA sequence: TGTGCCAGCAGCCATGATGGGACAGGGAGGGCGGGGGGGGCCAACGTCCTGACTTTC.

The chain is built from TRBV6-5 and TRBJ1-4; no reliable D call. Germline CDR1 reads MNHEY; CDR2 reads SVGAGI. The V gene lost 0 bases and the J gene lost 6 bases, with 11 bases spanning the gap. The CDR3 length is 15 residues. DNA of the CDR3: TGTGCCAGCAGTTACTCGGGGAGGGTGGATGAAAAACTGTTTTTT. Its translation is CASSYSGRVDEKLFF.

This clone was observed once. V and J are TRBV9 and TRBJ2-2, with D hard to call. CDR3 length equals 15 residues. Germline V CDR1 and CDR2: SGDLS, YYNGEE. The germline V and J ends were trimmed by 0 bases and 4 bases, with 10 bases remaining between them. CDR3 in amino acids: CASSVEGRATGELFF. The CDR3 coding sequence is TGTGCCAGCAGCGTAGAGGGCCGGGCCACCGGGGAGCTGTTTTTT.

The V gene is TRBV5-1, the J gene TRBJ1-4; 10 bases match TRBD1. The length of the CDR3 is 15 residues. Losses at the gene ends were 0 bases for V and 8 bases for J; bases not matched to a gene: 4. Germline V CDR1 and CDR2: SGHRS, YFSETQ. CDR3 DNA sequence: TGCGCCAGCAGCTTGGATGGGACAGGGGAGGAAAAACTGTTTTTT. Translation: CASSLDGTGEEKLFF.

This sequence joins TRBV15 and TRBJ1-5; possibly TRBD1 for D (6 bases). Germline assignment: CDR1 LNHNV and CDR2 YYDKDF (reference sequence). The germline V and J ends were trimmed by 0 bases and 4 bases, with 13 bases remaining between them. The CDR3 runs 16 residues. The CDR3 DNA sequence: TGTGCCACCAGCAGAGATCTGGGGGCCCTGAATCAGCCCCAGCATTTT. Amino acids: CATSRDLGALNQPQHF.

This clone was observed a handful of times. The chain couples TRBV5-1 to TRBJ1-2; D gene unclear. V was pared by 2 bases and J by 6 bases, with 11 bases between. The CDR3 covers 13 residues. Germline V gene sequence: CDR1 SGHRS, CDR2 YFSETQ. CDR3 DNA sequence: TGCGCCAGCAGCTTTAGGACTGGGAATGGCTACACCTTC. It is translated as CASSFRTGNGYTF. The full variable domain, its missing parts supplied by reference TRBV5-1 and TRBJ1-2, is KAGVTQTPRYLIKTRGQQVTLSCSPISGHRSVSWYQQTPGQGLQFLFEYFSETQRNKGNFPGRFSGRQFSNSRSEMNVSTLELGDSALYLCASSFRTGNGYTFGSGTRLTVV.

Only one count was recorded for this clone. CDR3 amino acids: CASMRWTSGEQFF. The CDR3 DNA is TGTGCCAGCATGAGGTGGACCTCGGGTGAGCAGTTCTTC. The chain combines TRBV6-5 with TRBJ2-1; D is unresolved. The germline V and J ends were trimmed by 7 bases and 9 bases, with 16 bases remaining between them. This CDR3 contains 13 residues. Germline V CDR1 and CDR2: MNHEY, SVGAGI.

This clone was found once. V usage is TRBV6-1 and J usage is TRBJ1-3; 8 bases agree with TRBD1. This CDR3 is 16 amino acids long. V lost 4 bases, J lost 2 bases, and 7 bases stayed unmatched. CDR1 MNHNS and CDR2 SASEGT come from the germline V gene. The CDR3, as DNA: TGTGCCAGCAGTGCCAAAGACAGGGGCGCTGGAAACACCATATATTTT. Its translation: CASSAKDRGAGNTIYF.

The rearrangement joins TRBV11-2 to TRBJ1-1; D is unclear. From germline, CDR1 is SGHAT and CDR2 FQNNGV. This CDR3 has 13 amino acids. With 3 bases removed from V and 1 base from J, the gap between germline ends came to 6 bases. CDR3: CASSFRGNTEAFF. CDR3 sequence (DNA): TGTGCCAGCAGCTTTCGGGGGAACACTGAAGCTTTCTTT.

This chain uses TRBV13 with TRBJ2-7; possible D gene TRBD2, 6 bases. Germline assignment: CDR1 PRHDT and CDR2 FYEKMQ (reference sequence). This CDR3 is built from 17 residues. V was trimmed by 0 bases and J by 2 bases, leaving 17 bases between them. CDR3 sequence reads: CASSLGRGAGTPYEQYF. In DNA form, the CDR3 reads TGTGCCAGCAGCTTAGGGCGCGGGGCGGGGACTCCCTACGAGCAGTACTTC.